This entry is about one T cell receptor (beta chain). What it binds is not known. PCR used 60 Vbeta primers and 13 Jbeta primers. Repertoires were generated with immunoSEQ multiplex PCR, while TCRdb's copy carries only in-frame clones and drops some. Of roughly 100,000 clones in the sample, approximately 80% were seen once. The CDR3 contains 13 residues. V was clipped by 1 base and J by 10 bases, with 11 bases between them. Germline lookup yields CDR1 SGHTA and CDR2 FQGNSA. The entry originates in a study of cytomegalovirus exposure and HLA in healthy donors. Whole-study results and caveats: Rarity marked most TCR sequences, yet some public TCRs occurred in many donors. There were several of the most significant clusters that appeared linked to common viral pathogens in a later analysis. Excluded were some V segments that proved indistinguishable, including TRBV6-2 and TRBV6-3.

The rearrangement joins TRBV7-2 to TRBJ2-1; weak D call: TRBD1 (6 bases). The clonotype originates from a man in his fifties or sixties in good health and CMV-seronegative. Sequenced: PBMCs. The CDR3 nucleotides read TGTGCCAGCAGCTTAGGGGGGCCCCGAGAGCAGTTCTTC. This translates into CASSLGGPREQFF.